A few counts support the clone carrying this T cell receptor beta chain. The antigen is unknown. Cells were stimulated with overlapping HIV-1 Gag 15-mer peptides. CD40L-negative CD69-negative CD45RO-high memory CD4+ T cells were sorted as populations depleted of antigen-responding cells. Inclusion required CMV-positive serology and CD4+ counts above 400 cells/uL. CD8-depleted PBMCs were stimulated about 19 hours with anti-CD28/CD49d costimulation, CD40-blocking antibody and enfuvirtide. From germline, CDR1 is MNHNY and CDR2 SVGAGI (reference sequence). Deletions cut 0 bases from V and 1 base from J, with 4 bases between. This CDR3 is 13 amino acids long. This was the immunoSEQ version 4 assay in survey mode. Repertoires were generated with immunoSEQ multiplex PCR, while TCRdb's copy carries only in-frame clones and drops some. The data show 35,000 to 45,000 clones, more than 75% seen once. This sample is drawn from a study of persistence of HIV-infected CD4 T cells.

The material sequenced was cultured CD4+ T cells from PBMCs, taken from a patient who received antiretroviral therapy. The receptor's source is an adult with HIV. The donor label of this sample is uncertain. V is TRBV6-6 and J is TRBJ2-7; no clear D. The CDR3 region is CASSYSGSYEQYF. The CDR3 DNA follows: TGTGCCAGCAGTTACTCGGGTTCCTACGAGCAGTACTTC.